These 9 T cell receptor beta chains share one sample of origin, sequenced in a study of shared clonotypes between healthy human individuals. The protocol was immunoSEQ multiplex PCR, while the TCRdb copy is restricted to in-frame clones and leaves out a portion. The sample gives hundreds of thousands of clones, around three quarters of which show up once; around 1.8% is in the top ten. The sample was memory CD4+ T cells sorted from blood. This sample's subset: CD45RA-negative fraction. These receptors all stem from a woman in her 30s in good health.

A few counts support this clone. The sample contains more than one DNA sequence encoding this CDR3. The V call is TRBV6-1, the J call TRBJ2-7, with D perhaps matching TRBD1 (6 bases). Germline V CDR1 and CDR2: MNHNS, SASEGT. The CDR3 consists of 12 residues. Trimming shortened V by 6 bases and J by 3 bases, and 9 bases separated the two germline ends. The CDR3 DNA reads as TGTGCCAGCAGCAGGACAGTCTACGAGCAGTACTTC. Translating it yields CASSRTVYEQYF.

The rearrangement links TRBV7-2 to TRBJ2-7; possibly TRBD1 for D (9 bases). The germline V gene has CDR1 SGHTA and CDR2 FQGNSA. The CDR3 runs 17 residues. V gave up 5 bases and J gave up 5 bases, with 25 bases separating them. This CDR3 reads CASSTPAGGQGPNEQYF. DNA for the CDR3: TGTGCCAGCAGCACCCCCGCGGGGGGACAGGGTCCCAACGAGCAGTACTTC.

At least ten counts were recorded for this clone. This sequence joins TRBV7-9 and TRBJ2-3; D could derive from TRBD1 or TRBD2 (5 bases each). The germline V gene encodes CDR1 SEHNR and CDR2 FQNEAQ (reference sequence). The CDR3 is made up of 14 amino acids. V lost 5 bases and J lost 6, with 15 bases in between. CDR3 sequence reads: CASSQGPHFDTQYF. The CDR3 nucleotides are TGTGCCAGCAGCCAGGGACCGCATTTCGATACGCAGTATTTT.

This clone has a count of ten or more. This sequence joins TRBV5-1 and TRBJ2-7; 15 bases are a match to TRBD2. V shed 7 bases, J shed 1 base, and the junction held 3 bases outside the gene matches. Germline V gene sequence: CDR1 SGHRS, CDR2 YFSETQ. This CDR3 is built from 15 residues. The CDR3 sequence: CASGGLAGGSYEQYF. Here the CDR3 DNA reads TGCGCCAGCGGGGGACTAGCGGGAGGATCCTACGAGCAGTACTTC.

V usage is TRBV28 and J usage is TRBJ1-2; TRBD1 is a possible D gene (5 bases). The CDR3 spans 13 residues. Germline values: CDR1 MDHEN, CDR2 SYDVKM. The V end lost 8 bases, the J end lost 1 base, and 11 bases lay between the germline ends. The CDR3 sequence: CASLDTLNYGYTF. The CDR3 nucleotides read TGTGCCAGCTTGGACACGCTTAACTATGGCTACACCTTC.

This clone was seen a handful of times. The chain is built from TRBV6-4 and TRBJ2-5; D unclear. V gave up 10 bases and J gave up 4 bases, with 7 bases separating them. Looked up from germline, CDR1 is MRHNA and CDR2 is SNTAGT. The CDR3 has 10 amino acids. The chain's CDR3 is CATDLETQYF. CDR3 in DNA: TGTGCCACCGATCTAGAGACCCAGTACTTC.

This clone was detected only once. The chain couples TRBV2 to TRBJ1-1, with 11 bases lining up with TRBD1. The germline CDR1 and CDR2 sequences are SNHLY and FYNNEI. The CDR3 length is 15 residues. V trimming: 6 bases; J trimming: 3 bases; junction bases outside the gene matches: 6. CDR3 sequence reads: CASRNGDRGDTEAFF. The DNA of the CDR3 is TGTGCCAGCAGAAACGGGGACAGGGGGGACACTGAAGCTTTCTTT.

V and J are TRBV29-1 and TRBJ2-5; no clear D gene. CDR1 and CDR2 (germline): SQVTM, ANQGSEA. This CDR3 is built from 13 residues. Trimming removed 6 bases from V and 3 bases from J, with 14 bases in between. Written as DNA, the CDR3 is TGCAGCGTGGCGAAAGTAACTGAAGAGACCCAGTACTTC. This sequence encodes CSVAKVTEETQYF.

The chain joins TRBV11-2 to TRBJ2-1, with D hard to call. Trimming removed 2 bases from V and 5 bases from J, with 7 bases in between. CDR1 is SGHAT, CDR2 FQNNGV, per germline. The length of the CDR3 is 13 residues. The CDR3 is CASSLSLNNEQFF. The CDR3 DNA follows: TGTGCCAGCAGCTTATCACTGAACAATGAGCAGTTCTTC. Full variable domain (outside the CDR3, taken from reference TRBV11-2 and TRBJ2-1): EAGVAQSPRYKIIEKRQSVAFWCNPISGHATLYWYQQILGQGPKLLIQFQNNGVVDDSQLPKDRFSAERLKGVDSTLKIQPAKLEDSAVYLCASSLSLNNEQFFGPGTRLTVL.